These 14 T cell receptor beta chains were sequenced from one sample in a study of T cell responses to AZD1222 COVID-19 vaccine. Assay used: immunoSEQ multiplex PCR; TCRdb lists only in-frame clones, some missing. The sample has fewer than 200,000 clones; just over 90% are singletons. Material: peripheral blood, obtained 28 days after the second dose of the MenACWY control vaccine. The receptor set was obtained from an adult who received the MenACWY meningococcal vaccine as a control.

This chain connects TRBV12-3 or TRBV12-4 to TRBJ2-2; D is ambiguous. V dropped 6 bases and J dropped 6 bases, with 8 bases sitting between them. The CDR3 has 12 amino acids. This chain's CDR3 is CASRYTAGELFF. The CDR3 DNA reads TGTGCCAGCAGATACACCGCCGGGGAGCTGTTTTTT.

The chain links TRBV5-1 to TRBJ1-2; 7 nucleotides match TRBD1. Germline CDR1 and CDR2: SGHRS and YFSETQ. This CDR3 has 15 amino acids. Losses at the gene ends were 4 bases for V and 5 bases for J; bases not matched to a gene: 11. Here the CDR3 DNA reads TGCGCCAGCAGCACACACTGGGACAGCCCTTATGGCTACACCTTC. This gives the protein CASSTHWDSPYGYTF.

This sequence joins TRBV29-1 and TRBJ2-2; 7 bases align to TRBD1. Germline CDR1 and CDR2: SQVTM and ANQGSEA. This CDR3 is built from 15 residues. Germline trimming cut 7 bases from V and 1 base from J; bases unmatched to any gene: 9. The CDR3 DNA sequence: TGCAGCGCCCGATGGGGACAGCTGAACACCGGGGAGCTGTTTTTT. This sequence encodes CSARWGQLNTGELFF.

The chain employs TRBV6-5 and TRBJ2-3; D may be TRBD2 (6 bases). Germline CDR1 reads MNHEY; CDR2 reads SVGAGI. The CDR3 sequence is 12 residues long. Between the trimmed V and J ends, which lost 8 bases and 6 bases, there was a span of 12 bases. The CDR3 loop is CASGLEGDTQYF. CDR3 coding DNA: TGTGCCAGCGGCTTGGAGGGGGATACGCAGTATTTT.

The chain uses TRBV6-5 and TRBJ1-1, with D hard to call. The V end was cut by 0 bases, the J end by 1 base, with 9 bases between. The germline gives CDR1 MNHEY, CDR2 SVGAGI. The CDR3 has 15 amino acids. CDR3 sequence (DNA): TGTGCCAGCAGTTACTCCAGTGGTTGGAACACTGAAGCTTTCTTT. This sequence encodes CASSYSSGWNTEAFF.

This chain connects TRBV9 to TRBJ1-1; D remains unclear. The CDR3 length is 13 residues. The V gene's germline CDR1 is SGDLS and CDR2 YYNGEE. Trimming left V 2 bases short and J 1 base short, with 6 bases between. The DNA for the CDR3 is TGTGCCAGCAGCGTTACAGCGAACACTGAAGCTTTCTTT. Translation: CASSVTANTEAFF.

The chain joins TRBV5-1 to TRBJ1-1; weak D call: TRBD1 (5 bases). The V end lost 8 bases, the J end lost 2 bases, and 16 bases lay between the germline ends. CDR1 SGHRS and CDR2 YFSETQ come from the germline V gene. The CDR3 runs 14 residues. DNA of the CDR3: TGCGCCAGTACCCGGAATCAGGGAAACACTGAAGCTTTCTTT. It yields the protein CASTRNQGNTEAFF.

The chain uses TRBV6-1 and TRBJ2-7; 11 bases match TRBD2. The CDR3 has 14 residues. In germline, CDR1 is MNHNS, CDR2 SASEGT. V lost 5 bases and J lost 3; bases outside the gene matches: 3. The CDR3 reads CASSFGTSGYEQYF. The CDR3 nucleotides read TGTGCCAGCAGTTTCGGGACTAGCGGCTACGAGCAGTACTTC.

The chain links TRBV11-2 to TRBJ1-5; TRBD1 agrees at 8 bases. Germline V gene data show CDR1 as SGHAT and CDR2 as FQNNGV. This CDR3 region has 19 residues. The J segment lost 3 bases and the V segment lost 1 base, leaving 14 bases of the junction unmatched. Written as DNA, the CDR3 is TGTGCCAGCAGCTTAGGCGGGGGGATTGGACAGGGCCACAATCAGCCCCAGCATTTT. Its translation: CASSLGGGIGQGHNQPQHF. Combining the CDR3 with reference TRBV11-2 and TRBJ1-5 gives the whole variable domain EAGVAQSPRYKIIEKRQSVAFWCNPISGHATLYWYQQILGQGPKLLIQFQNNGVVDDSQLPKDRFSAERLKGVDSTLKIQPAKLEDSAVYLCASSLGGGIGQGHNQPQHFGDGTRLSIL.

CDR3 region: CASSAGTKNTEAFF. DNA for the CDR3: TGTGCCAGCAGCGCCGGGACCAAGAACACTGAAGCTTTCTTT. The V gene is TRBV9, the J gene TRBJ1-1, with D possibly being TRBD1 (5 bases). V lost 3 bases, J lost 1 base, and 10 bases lay in between. Germline V gene lookup returns CDR1 SGDLS and CDR2 YYNGEE. This CDR3 contains 14 residues.

The rearrangement joins TRBV7-9 to TRBJ2-1; 8 bases agree with TRBD2. The CDR3 sequence is 19 residues long. Losses at the gene ends were 5 bases for V and 9 bases for J; bases not matched to a gene: 24. Looked up from germline, CDR1 is SEHNR and CDR2 is FQNEAQ (reference sequence). The DNA of the CDR3 is TGTGCCAGCAGCACACCGAGGGCTCGAGCGGGAGCAGTTTATGGTGAGCAGTTCTTC. This gives the protein CASSTPRARAGAVYGEQFF.

The gene calls are TRBV2 and TRBJ1-2, with D uncertain. CDR3 size: 15 residues. Germline CDR1 and CDR2: SNHLY and FYNNEI. V was pared by 7 bases and J by 0 bases, with 15 bases between. CDR3 sequence: CASIGPTFSNYGYTF. CDR3 nucleotide sequence: TGTGCCAGCATCGGACCGACGTTCTCTAACTATGGCTACACCTTC.

This sequence joins TRBV11-2 and TRBJ2-3, with D uncertain. The V gene lost 1 base and the J gene lost 2 bases, with 10 bases spanning the gap. The CDR3 has 15 residues. From germline, CDR1 is SGHAT and CDR2 FQNNGV. CDR3 nucleotides: TGTGCCAGCAGCTTAGTGGGCGCGAACACAGATACGCAGTATTTT. Translating gives CASSLVGANTDTQYF.

CDR3 sequence: CASQLGRGLGSDEAFF. CDR3 nucleotides: TGTGCCAGCCAGCTCGGCAGGGGGCTCGGGTCGGATGAAGCTTTCTTT. This chain connects TRBV19 to TRBJ1-1, with 8 bases fitting TRBD1. This CDR3 spans 16 amino acids. Germline trimming cut 9 bases from V and 7 bases from J; bases unmatched to any gene: 19. Germline V gene lookup returns CDR1 LNHDA and CDR2 SQIVND (reference sequence).